This T cell receptor beta chain was sequenced for a study of blood T cell repertoires in COVID-19 (TCRdb year 2020). Study-wide context: Collaborator samples came from the United States, Italy and Spain and covered acute and convalescent phases of COVID-19. Sample metadata almost always included a de-identified subject ID, COVID-19 status, age in years and sex. The repertoires were released in a freely available public database intended as a resource for research on the immune response to SARS-CoV-2. HLA class I and class II types, where available, came from metadata supplied by the sample provider rather than from assay-based typing. The samples were drawn from the first 160 participants of the ongoing ImmuneRACE study and from roughly 1,300 subjects provided by 6 global collaborators. The prospective study material was composed of cDNA or gDNA derived from T cells, B-cell-depleted T cells, or PBMCs. The dataset comprised deeply sampled blood TCRbeta repertoires from subjects exposed to, actively infected with, or recovered from COVID-19.

Participants in the prospective study were aged about 18 to 95 years, lived in about two dozen United States geographic areas, and enrolled through a virtual design. Cohort assignment in the prospective study relied on participant-reported clinical history from a screening survey and a study questionnaire. Recovered participants in ImmuneRACE Cohort 3 were defined as having two consecutive negative NP/OP PCR tests, clearance from a healthcare professional, or resolution of symptoms. In the prospective study, whole blood, serum and a nasopharyngeal or oropharyngeal swab were collected from each participant by mobile phlebotomists. Participants in the prospective study had the option to provide additional blood draws and questionnaires over an approximately 2-month period. Blood samples from the prospective study were shipped frozen or at room temperature prior to DNA extraction. This clone was counted a single time. Its antigen is still unknown. No base-level quality is on record; no much larger clone is a single base apart.

Per the germline V gene, SNHLY is the CDR1 and FYNNEI is the CDR2. The germline V end is reduced by 6 bases and the J end by 6 bases; junction bases left unmatched: 6. The CDR3 goes from the cysteine to the phenylalanine over 16 residues. The retained sequence is limited to the CDR3, 48 bases, with the frame set at the first base. Overall results and qualifications from the work: The amount of clinical and demographic metadata varied by source and participant and was provided uncurated.

TCRbeta CDR3 regions were amplified from genomic DNA by means of the immunoSEQ Assay, a bias-controlled multiplex PCR. In the source study's methods: The number of nucleated cells in each sample was estimated from the amplification of reference gene primers within the assay. Sequence reads were collapsed and filtered to measure the absolute abundance of every unique TCRbeta CDR3 rearrangement. For each sample, productive Simpson clonality was calculated by taking the square root of Simpson's diversity index across productive rearrangements. The source is immuneACCESS, and TCRdb retained only in-frame sequences with V and J called. Part of the clones is not carried over; for the studies checked, unresolved V genes explain less than half of this, and the remainder is unexplained. That table furnishes V, J and clone size, whereas the DNA furnished D and trimming. The sample includes roughly 190,000 clones, with 87% observed a single time. The top ten constitute around 2.3% of the sample.

This clonotype originated in a woman in her 30s who had recovered from COVID-19. The rearranged segments are TRBV2 and TRBJ2-1, and TRBD2 aligns with 15 junction nucleotides. The sample was PBMCs or T cells enriched from blood (not recorded which). The nucleotides are TGTGCCAGCAGGAAGGGACTAGCGGGGGGAAGCAATGAGCAGTTCTTC. It is translated as CASRKGLAGGSNEQFF. Beyond the CDR3, the reference TRBV2 and TRBJ2-1 genes provide the residues; the full variable domain reads: EPEVTQTPSHQVTQMGQEVILRCVPISNHLYFYWYRQILGQKVEFLVSFYNNEISEKSEIFDDQFSVERPDGSNFTLKIRSTKLEDSAMYFCASRKGLAGGSNEQFFGPGTRLTVL.